The present entry profiles one T cell receptor (beta chain) with its context. The data were obtained in a study of blood T cell repertoires in COVID-19. Study information: Some COVID-19 samples were acute and others convalescent; all came from the United States, Italy and Spain. The analysed material was cDNA or gDNA that came from T cells, B-cell-depleted T cells, or PBMCs.

As processed by the authors: Estimation of nucleated cell counts was performed using reference gene primer amplification. Generated by immunoSEQ multiplex PCR, the TCRdb table keeps only in-frame clones and is missing some. The D gene and trimming were derived from the DNA, and the V and J assignments and clone size from that table. The data contain 120,000 or so clones, about 83% of them singletons. Sequencing was carried out using peripheral blood. The sequence derives from an elderly man with active or convalescent COVID-19.

The DNA of the CDR3 is TGTGCCAGCAGGGACAACGGAAACACCATATATTTT. Protein: CASRDNGNTIYF. V gene TRBV2 combines with J gene TRBJ1-3; tentative D call: TRBD1 (5 bases). This CDR3 comprises 12 residues. V was clipped by 6 bases and J by 4 bases, with 7 bases between them. Per germline, CDR1 SNHLY and CDR2 FYNNEI.